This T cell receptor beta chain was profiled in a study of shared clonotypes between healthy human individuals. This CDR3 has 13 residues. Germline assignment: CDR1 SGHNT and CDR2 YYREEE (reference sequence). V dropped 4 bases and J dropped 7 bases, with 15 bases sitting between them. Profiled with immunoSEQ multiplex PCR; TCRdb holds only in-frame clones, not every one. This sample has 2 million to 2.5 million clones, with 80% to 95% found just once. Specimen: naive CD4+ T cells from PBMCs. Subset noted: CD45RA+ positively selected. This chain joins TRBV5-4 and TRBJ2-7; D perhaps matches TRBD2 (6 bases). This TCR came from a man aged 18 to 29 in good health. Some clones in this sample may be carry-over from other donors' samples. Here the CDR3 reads CASSIPGAGEQYF. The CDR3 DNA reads TGTGCCAGCAGCATTCCGGGCGCGGGGGAGCAGTACTTC.